The 22 T cell receptor beta chains below come from one sample, sequenced in a study of T cell changes during pregnancy in multiple sclerosis (dated by TCRdb to between 2018 and 2021). The library was made by the immunoSEQ multiplex PCR assay. Held by TCRdb, this immuneACCESS table contains in-frame sequences only and omits some clones. Under half of the omission traces to an unresolved V gene where checked; the cause of the rest is unknown. This sample has about 85,000 clones in its table, and 80% to 95% of those were observed once. The top ten clonotypes cover roughly 2.5% of the sample. The specimen comprised peripheral blood, sampled in the first trimester of pregnancy. Source of these receptors: a female donor with multiple sclerosis, enrolled in a pregnancy study.

The chain employs TRBV4-2 and TRBJ2-2, with 9 bases lining up with TRBD2. Germline values: CDR1 LGHNA, CDR2 YNFKEQ. The CDR3 length is 16 residues. The V gene end was trimmed by 0 bases and the J gene end by 5 bases; junction bases not matched to a gene: 4. The CDR3 region has the DNA TGTGCCAGCAGCCAAGATAGCGGGAGTTGGACCGGGGAGCTGTTTTTT. Residues: CASSQDSGSWTGELFF.

The chain is built from TRBV2 and TRBJ1-1; no definite D call. The CDR3 runs 13 residues. The ends were cut back, 5 bases at V and 4 bases at J, with 11 bases in the middle. Per the germline V gene, CDR1 is SNHLY and CDR2 is FYNNEI. In nucleotides, the CDR3 is TGTGCCAGCAGTAATACAGCCTCCACTGAAGCTTTCTTT. Protein sequence: CASSNTASTEAFF.

This clone was observed a handful of times. The chain recombines TRBV29-1 with TRBJ1-1; TRBD1 matches 7 bases. The CDR3 is 12 amino acids. Germline assignment: CDR1 SQVTM and CDR2 ANQGSEA. J lost 1 base, V lost 5 bases, and 1 base had no gene match. CDR3 in DNA: TGCAGCGTTTACAGGGGGAACACTGAAGCTTTCTTT. Its translation is CSVYRGNTEAFF.

This sequence joins TRBV7-2 and TRBJ2-3; tentatively, D is TRBD1 (6 bases). Trimming took off 0 bases at V and 5 bases at J, with 18 bases between the two ends. Germline V lookup: CDR1 SGHTA, CDR2 FQGNSA. The CDR3 spans 17 residues. CDR3 sequence (DNA): TGTGCCAGCAGCTTAGCCATATTCAGGGGAAGAGGAGATACGCAGTATTTT. It encodes CASSLAIFRGRGDTQYF.

The chain employs TRBV28 and TRBJ2-1; 12 bases fit TRBD2. The CDR3 has 14 amino acids. Trimming removed 7 bases from V and 8 bases from J; junction bases left unmatched: 6. The germline CDR1 and CDR2 sequences are MDHEN and SYDVKM. The chain's CDR3 is CASNLAGGPDEQFF. The CDR3 bases are TGTGCCAGCAACCTAGCGGGAGGGCCCGATGAGCAGTTCTTC.

This clone was seen a single time. The rearrangement links TRBV19 to TRBJ2-5; D is undetermined. The CDR3 has 13 amino acids. Germline-derived CDR1 and CDR2 are LNHDA and SQIVND (reference sequence). V lost 3 bases and J lost 5, with 10 bases in between. The DNA for the CDR3 is TGTGCCAGTAGTATCCGAGGCCGGGAGACCCAGTACTTC. This translates into CASSIRGRETQYF.

CDR3 nucleotides: TGTGCCAGCAGCCAAGATGCTAGTCGTCCTAGCGGGATGTGGGATACGCAGTATTTT. It encodes CASSQDASRPSGMWDTQYF. The rearrangement joins TRBV4-2 to TRBJ2-3, with 9 bases identical to TRBD2. With V trimmed by 0 bases and J by 6 bases, 16 bases remained unmatched. The germline gives CDR1 LGHNA, CDR2 YNFKEQ. The CDR3 is 19 amino acids.

This clone was recorded only once. The chain recombines TRBV2 with TRBJ2-3; D not certain. From germline, CDR1 is SNHLY and CDR2 FYNNEI. V lost 6 bases and J 1 base, leaving 5 bases between the germline ends. This CDR3 spans 12 amino acids. This CDR3 is CASRTRTDTQYF. CDR3 coding DNA: TGTGCCAGCAGGACTCGCACAGATACGCAGTATTTT.

V is TRBV6-5 and J is TRBJ1-6; TRBD1 matches 9 bases. CDR3 size: 15 residues. After removal of 2 bases from V and 6 bases from J, the junction contained 2 bases not matched to a gene. Germline V gene lookup returns CDR1 MNHEY and CDR2 SVGAGI. The CDR3 DNA reads TGTGCCAGCAGTTACGGGACAGGGCGTAATTCACCCCTCCACTTT. This sequence encodes CASSYGTGRNSPLHF.

The V call is TRBV7-9, the J call TRBJ1-6; maybe TRBD1 (5 bases). The V gene's germline CDR1 is SEHNR and CDR2 FQNEAQ (reference sequence). The CDR3 contains 17 residues. V was shortened by 4 bases and J by 1 base, with 14 bases between the two germline ends. Written as DNA, the CDR3 is TGTGCCAGCAGCTCCGTCGGGGGAAGGTCCTATAATTCACCCCTCCACTTT. As protein: CASSSVGGRSYNSPLHF.

The chain joins TRBV30 to TRBJ1-3, with D unresolved. Germline loops: CDR1 GTSNPN, CDR2 SVGIG (reference sequence). V was clipped by 1 base and J by 0 bases, with 13 bases between them. The CDR3 covers 16 residues. The CDR3 sequence: CAWSAPTTTSGNTIYF. The CDR3 bases are TGTGCCTGGAGTGCCCCGACAACCACCTCTGGAAACACCATATATTTT.

The chain employs TRBV7-2 and TRBJ2-1, with TRBD1 matching over 9 bases. The CDR3 is 16 amino acids. Germline V CDR1 and CDR2: SGHTA, FQGNSA. The ends lost 0 bases at V and 7 bases at J; junction bases unmatched: 7. Here the CDR3 DNA reads TGTGCCAGCAGCTTAGCTGTGGGACAGGGTCAGAATGAGCAGTTCTTC. It translates to CASSLAVGQGQNEQFF.

The chain carries TRBV7-3 and TRBJ1-2, with D maybe TRBD1 (5 bases). Germline lookup yields CDR1 SGHTA and CDR2 FQGTGA. Trimming stripped 6 bases from V and 1 base from J, with 9 bases between. The CDR3 extends over 13 amino acids. The CDR3 loop reads CASSPDSNYGYTF. The DNA of the CDR3 is TGTGCCAGCAGTCCCGACAGTAACTATGGCTACACCTTC.

This clone was seen only once. The rearrangement uses TRBV28 and TRBJ2-5, with 14 bases lining up with TRBD2. Looked up from germline, CDR1 is MDHEN and CDR2 is SYDVKM. V lost 3 bases, J lost 5 bases, and 2 bases stayed unmatched. There are 15 residues in the CDR3. CDR3 coding DNA: TGTGCCAGCAGTTTGACTAGCGGGAGGGGGGAGACCCAGTACTTC. This translates into CASSLTSGRGETQYF.

V is TRBV27 and J is TRBJ2-7, with a tentative D call TRBD1 (6 bases). This CDR3 has 15 amino acids. Germline CDR1 is MNHEY and CDR2 is SMNVEV (reference sequence). V shed 5 bases and J shed 2 bases, with 16 bases lying between them. This CDR3 reads CASSLGRWTAYEQYF. Written as DNA, the CDR3 is TGTGCCAGCAGTCTCGGTAGGTGGACAGCCTACGAGCAGTACTTC.

The chain employs TRBV6-5 and TRBJ2-1, with D possibly TRBD2 on 5 matching bases. V shed 6 bases and J shed 6 bases, with 9 bases lying between them. The CDR3 has 12 residues. Germline V CDR1 and CDR2: MNHEY, SVGAGI. The CDR3 protein is CASSLTSNEQFF. The CDR3 DNA reads TGTGCCAGCAGCTTAACTAGCAATGAGCAGTTCTTC.

The rearrangement joins TRBV14 to TRBJ2-1; 16 nucleotides line up with TRBD2. The CDR3 runs 17 residues. CDR1 is SGHDN and CDR2 is FVKESK in the germline V gene. After removal of 0 bases from V and 9 bases from J, the junction contained 5 bases not matched to a gene. The CDR3 DNA follows: TGTGCCAGCAGCCAAGATACCGGGACTAGCGGGAGGGGTGAGCAGTTCTTC. Translated, it gives CASSQDTGTSGRGEQFF.

The J gene is TRBJ1-2, the V gene TRBV5-1; D gene ambiguous. This CDR3 is 12 amino acids long. Trimming stripped 4 bases from V and 7 bases from J, with 11 bases between. The germline gives CDR1 SGHRS, CDR2 YFSETQ. The CDR3 DNA follows: TGCGCCAGCAGCGGCACGCGGGGTGGCTACACCTTC. Protein sequence: CASSGTRGGYTF.

This chain joins TRBV28 and TRBJ2-7, with D possibly matching TRBD1 (7 bases). Germline CDR1 MDHEN, CDR2 SYDVKM. V lost 5 bases, J lost 6 bases, and 20 bases lay in between. The CDR3 covers 15 residues. CDR3 in amino acids: CASSQGESGEREQYF. The CDR3 nucleotides are TGTGCCAGCAGTCAGGGGGAATCGGGGGAGCGCGAGCAGTACTTC.

This sequence joins TRBV11-2 and TRBJ1-5, with a tentative D call TRBD1 (6 bases). The CDR3 extends over 15 amino acids. Germline CDR1 and CDR2: SGHAT and FQNNGV. V was clipped by 0 bases and J by 6 bases, with 12 bases between them. The CDR3: CASSLDREGGQPQHF. The CDR3 bases are TGTGCCAGCAGCTTAGACAGGGAGGGGGGTCAGCCCCAGCATTTT.

This clone was seen a few times. The chain couples TRBV6-5 to TRBJ2-7; a weak D match, TRBD1 (6 bases). V was trimmed by 0 bases and J by 2 bases, leaving 11 bases between them. This CDR3 is 15 amino acids long. Germline CDR1 is MNHEY and CDR2 is SVGAGI. CDR3 sequence reads: CASSYSPDSPYEQYF. CDR3 in DNA: TGTGCCAGCAGTTACTCGCCGGACAGCCCCTACGAGCAGTACTTC.

The V call is TRBV7-6, the J call TRBJ2-6; perhaps TRBD1 as D (5 bases). The CDR3 has 18 residues. The germline V gene encodes CDR1 SGHVS and CDR2 FNYEAQ. The V end was cut by 1 base, the J end by 0 bases, with 13 bases between. The CDR3 protein is CASSLDRTRSSGANVLTF. In DNA form, the CDR3 reads TGTGCCAGCAGCTTAGATAGGACAAGGAGCTCTGGGGCCAACGTCCTGACTTTC. The full variable domain, completed using reference TRBV7-6 and TRBJ2-6, is GAGVSQSPRYKVTKRGQDVALRCDPISGHVSLYWYRQALGQGPEFLTYFNYEAQQDKSGLPNDRFSAERPEGSISTLTIQRTEQRDSAMYRCASSLDRTRSSGANVLTFGAGSRLTVL.